Described below is a single T cell receptor (beta chain) sequence and its context. The data were obtained in a study of T cell changes during pregnancy in multiple sclerosis. Germline V CDR1 and CDR2: MGHRA, YSYEKL. Trimming removed 3 bases at V and 6 bases at J, with 15 bases between. The CDR3 consists of 15 residues. Assay: immunoSEQ multiplex PCR; the TCRdb copy retains only in-frame clones and omits some. The sample contains about 72,000 clones, roughly nine tenths of which appear only once. The clonotype comes from a female donor in good health, enrolled as a control in a pregnancy study. This chain uses TRBV4-1 with TRBJ1-5; D not certain. The sample here was peripheral blood, taken in the first trimester of pregnancy. The CDR3 DNA follows: TGCGCCAGCAGCCAGGCGCCCATTCTAGGTCAGCCCCAGCATTTT. Its translation is CASSQAPILGQPQHF.